This TCR beta chain was recovered during a study of blood T cell repertoires in COVID-19. As handled by the study authors: Researchers report that nucleated cell counts were estimated from reference gene primer amplification. The repertoire was sequenced with immunoSEQ multiplex PCR; TCRdb's copy has only in-frame clones and lacks some. V and J calls and clone size are copied from that table; D and trimming were computed from the DNA. The sample holds 250,000 or so clones, 86% seen once. The CDR3 contains 14 residues. This sequence was found in a man older than 75 with acute or convalescent COVID-19. The sample taken for sequencing was peripheral blood. V and J are TRBV12-1 and TRBJ1-4. TRBV12-1 is tagged as a pseudogene. The CDR3: CASSFGPAGEKLFF. In nucleotides, the CDR3 is TGTGCCAGCAGCTTCGGACCCGCGGGTGAAAAACTGTTTTTT.